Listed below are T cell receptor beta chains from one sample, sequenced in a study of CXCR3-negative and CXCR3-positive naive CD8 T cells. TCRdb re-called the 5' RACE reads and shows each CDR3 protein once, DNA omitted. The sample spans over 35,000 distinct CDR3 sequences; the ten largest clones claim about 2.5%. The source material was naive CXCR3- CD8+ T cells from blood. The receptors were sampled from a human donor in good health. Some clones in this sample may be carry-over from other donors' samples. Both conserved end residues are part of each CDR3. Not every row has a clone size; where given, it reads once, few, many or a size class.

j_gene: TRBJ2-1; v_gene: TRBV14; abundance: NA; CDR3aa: CASSQGWTGDSSYNEQFF
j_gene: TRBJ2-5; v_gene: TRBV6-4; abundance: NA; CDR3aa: CASSPSGSGQETQYF
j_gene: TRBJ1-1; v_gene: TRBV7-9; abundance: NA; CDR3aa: CASSSTGTEGEAFF
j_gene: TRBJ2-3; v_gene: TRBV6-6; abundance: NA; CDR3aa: CASSLLPSGGDTQYF
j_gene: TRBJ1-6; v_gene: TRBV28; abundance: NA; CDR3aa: CASSLAASSNSPLHF
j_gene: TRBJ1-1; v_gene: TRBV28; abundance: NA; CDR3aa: CASSAPTDARTEAFF
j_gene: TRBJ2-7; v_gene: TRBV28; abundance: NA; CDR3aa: CASSFMGQGVSYEQYF
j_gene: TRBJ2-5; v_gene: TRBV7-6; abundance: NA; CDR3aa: CASSPAGGLQETQYF
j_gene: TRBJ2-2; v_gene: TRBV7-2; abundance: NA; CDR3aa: CASSLIGAGELFF
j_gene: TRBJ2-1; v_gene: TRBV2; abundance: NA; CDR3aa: CASMGHVYNEQFF
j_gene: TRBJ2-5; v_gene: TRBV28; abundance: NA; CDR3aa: CASSPPRATIQETQYF
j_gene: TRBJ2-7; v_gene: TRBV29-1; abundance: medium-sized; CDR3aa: CSVTAGPSYEQYF
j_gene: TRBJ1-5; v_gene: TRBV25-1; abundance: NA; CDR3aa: CASSDSDRGSNQPQHF
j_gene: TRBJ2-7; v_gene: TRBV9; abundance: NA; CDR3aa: CASSFGATIYEQYF
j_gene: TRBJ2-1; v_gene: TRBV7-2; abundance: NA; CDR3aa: CASSSGPGGNEQFF
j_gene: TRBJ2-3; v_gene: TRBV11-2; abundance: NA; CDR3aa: CASGREGPDTQYF
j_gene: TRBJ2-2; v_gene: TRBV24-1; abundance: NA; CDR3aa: CATSQGATGPGELFF
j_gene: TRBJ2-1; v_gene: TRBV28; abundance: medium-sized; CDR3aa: CASSLGTSLDEQFF